This is a list of T cell receptor beta chains from one sample in a study of monozygotic twins with inflammatory bowel disease. TCRdb reworked the 5' RACE reads into one entry per CDR3 protein, no DNA. This sample's clone table lists approximately 400,000 distinct CDR3 sequences. Sequencing used blood. The receptors shown here come from a human donor with ulcerative colitis or Crohn's disease, or a healthy co-twin of an affected twin (not recorded which). Each CDR3 is given with its conserved first and last residue.

>TRBV5-1|TRBJ2-1
CASSSLDGRRNEQFF
>TRBV4-3|TRBJ2-7
CASSQDKGGAGYEQYF
>TRBV6-1|TRBJ2-5
CASNPHLGTSSKETQYF
>TRBV27|TRBJ2-7
CASSRQAVGYEQYF
>TRBV5-1|TRBJ2-7
CASSGTGVTYEQYF
>TRBV24-1|TRBJ2-5
CATSDSGSPETQYF
>TRBV6-1|TRBJ2-3
CASGRGPQSTDTQYF
>TRBV19|TRBJ2-7
CASSIGAVTTYEQYF
>TRBV7-8|TRBJ2-2
CASSFWTSGVTGELFF
>TRBV6-2/TRBV6-3|TRBJ1-1
CASSGGRNTEAFF
>TRBV25-1|TRBJ2-2
CASMAVVSNTGELFF
>TRBV6-5|TRBJ2-1
CASSYGGAMDEQFF
>TRBV27|TRBJ2-7
CASSTRQFYEQYF
>TRBV12-3/TRBV12-4|TRBJ2-7
CASSYPSAGNEQYF
>TRBV20-1|TRBJ2-7
CSASGTGLGGSYEQYF
>TRBV27|TRBJ2-7
CASSPLEDRSYEQYF
>TRBV12-3/TRBV12-4|TRBJ1-1
CASNRPTGPHTEAFF
>TRBV6-1|TRBJ2-1
CASSLSGTSVRDEQFF
>TRBV5-1|TRBJ2-2
CASSLVAGTTGELFF
>TRBV7-9|TRBJ2-1
CASSLGIRDRGSNEQFF
>TRBV4-2|TRBJ2-1
CASSQVTSGGTTNEQFF
>TRBV5-6|TRBJ1-2
CASSLAQGAASYTF
>TRBV7-2|TRBJ1-1
CASSPTKVGKTNTEAFF
>TRBV20-1|TRBJ2-3
CSARAWDRAQDTQYF
>TRBV7-6|TRBJ2-7
CASSSRGSSYEQYF
>TRBV20-1|TRBJ2-1
CSAGKSGQGRSYNEQFF
>TRBV3-1|TRBJ2-3
CASSRYSLRGRVVTDTQYF
>TRBV5-1|TRBJ2-1
CASSLYGGTYNEQFF
>TRBV23-1|TRBJ1-6
CASSQWVRGDDNSPLHF
>TRBV11-3|TRBJ1-2
CASSSTGPNYGYTF
>TRBV4-1|TRBJ2-2
CASSHRTGTNTGELFF
>TRBV7-8|TRBJ1-5
CASSKKGGAGSNQPQHF
>TRBV7-3|TRBJ1-1
CASSRGAGMNTEAFF
>TRBV4-1|TRBJ2-7
CASSGRVLSYEQYF
>TRBV5-1|TRBJ1-2
CASSLGFEPNYGYTF
>TRBV7-9|TRBJ1-2
CASSLGGDYGYTF
>TRBV7-2|TRBJ2-7
CASSPNSYEQYF
>TRBV5-1|TRBJ1-4
CASSVQGNEKLFF
>TRBV4-2|TRBJ2-1
CASSQDPGLADSYNEQFF
>TRBV9|TRBJ2-7
CASEGQAGDEQYF
>TRBV12-3/TRBV12-4|TRBJ1-1
CASSLMALNTEAFF
>TRBV12-3/TRBV12-4|TRBJ2-7
CASSSPTDSYEQYF
>TRBV5-5|TRBJ2-1
CASSPWADNEQFF
>TRBV11-1|TRBJ2-5
CASSWSYQETQYF
>TRBV18|TRBJ2-3
CASSPEVAGTDTQYF
>TRBV4-2|TRBJ2-7
CASSPGVQGLTYEQYF
>TRBV5-8|TRBJ2-7
CASSLRRSGGTYEQYF
>TRBV9|TRBJ1-6
CASSVKGAYNSPLHF
>TRBV19|TRBJ2-1
CASSDDRASYNEQFF